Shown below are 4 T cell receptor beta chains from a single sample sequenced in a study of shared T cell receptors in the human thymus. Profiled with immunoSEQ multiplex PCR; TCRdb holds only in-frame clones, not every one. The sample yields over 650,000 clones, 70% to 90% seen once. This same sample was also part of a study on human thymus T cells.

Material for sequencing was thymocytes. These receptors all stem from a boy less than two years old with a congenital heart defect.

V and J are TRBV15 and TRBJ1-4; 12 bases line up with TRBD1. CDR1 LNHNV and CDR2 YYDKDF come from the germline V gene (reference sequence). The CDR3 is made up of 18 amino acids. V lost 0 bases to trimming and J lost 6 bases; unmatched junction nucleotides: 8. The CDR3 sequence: CATSREGQGARIYEKLFF. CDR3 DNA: TGTGCCACCAGCAGAGAGGGACAGGGGGCCCGGATTTATGAAAAACTGTTTTTT. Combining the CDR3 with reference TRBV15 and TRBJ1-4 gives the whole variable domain DAMVIQNPRYQVTQFGKPVTLSCSQTLNHNVMYWYQQKSSQAPKLLFHYYDKDFNNEADTPDNFQSRRPNTSFCFLDIRSPGLGDTAMYLCATSREGQGARIYEKLFFGSGTQLSVL.

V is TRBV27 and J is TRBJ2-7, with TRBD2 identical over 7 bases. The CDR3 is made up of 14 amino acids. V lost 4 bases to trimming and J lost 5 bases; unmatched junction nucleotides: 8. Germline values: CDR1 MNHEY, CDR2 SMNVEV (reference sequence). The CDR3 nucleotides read TGTGCCAGCAGTTCCGGACGACTAGCCCACGAGCAGTACTTC. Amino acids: CASSSGRLAHEQYF.

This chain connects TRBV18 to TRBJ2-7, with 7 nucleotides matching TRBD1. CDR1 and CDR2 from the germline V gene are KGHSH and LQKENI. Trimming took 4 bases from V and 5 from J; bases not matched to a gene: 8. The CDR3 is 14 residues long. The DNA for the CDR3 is TGTGCCAGCTCACTTCGACAGGGAGTCGACGAGCAGTACTTC. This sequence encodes CASSLRQGVDEQYF.

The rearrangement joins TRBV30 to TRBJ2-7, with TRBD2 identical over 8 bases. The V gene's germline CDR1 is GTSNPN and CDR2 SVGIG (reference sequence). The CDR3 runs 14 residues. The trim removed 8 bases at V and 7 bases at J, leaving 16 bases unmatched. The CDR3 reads CARGGIGSTGEQYF. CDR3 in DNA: TGTGCCCGGGGGGGCATTGGTTCTACTGGGGAGCAGTACTTC.